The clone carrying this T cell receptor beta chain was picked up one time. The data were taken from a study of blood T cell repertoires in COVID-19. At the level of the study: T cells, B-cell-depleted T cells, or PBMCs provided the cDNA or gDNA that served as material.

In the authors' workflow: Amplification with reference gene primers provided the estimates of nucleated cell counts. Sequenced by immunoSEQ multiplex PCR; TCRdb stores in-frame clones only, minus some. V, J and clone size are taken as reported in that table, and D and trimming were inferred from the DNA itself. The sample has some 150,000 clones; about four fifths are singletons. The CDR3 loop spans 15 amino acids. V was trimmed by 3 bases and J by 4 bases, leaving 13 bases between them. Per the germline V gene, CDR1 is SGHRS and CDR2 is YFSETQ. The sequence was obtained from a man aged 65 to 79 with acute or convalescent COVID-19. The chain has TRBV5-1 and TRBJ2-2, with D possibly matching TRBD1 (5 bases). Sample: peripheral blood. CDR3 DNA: TGCGCCAGCAGCTCCCAGGGATCGTCCACCGGGGAGCTGTTTTTT. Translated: CASSSQGSSTGELFF.